A single sample is the source of the 29 T cell receptor beta chains below, sequenced in a study of blood T cell repertoires in COVID-19. TCRdb's copy holds only in-frame clones and misses some; the assay was immunoSEQ multiplex PCR. The repertoire has over 150,000 clones, roughly 91% of them found once; the top ten carry less than 2.5%. Sequencing input: peripheral blood. The receptor set was obtained from a man between 18 and 29 years old with acute or convalescent COVID-19.

The chain couples TRBV18 to TRBJ1-2, with TRBD1 matching over 10 bases. Germline V gene lookup returns CDR1 KGHSH and CDR2 LQKENI. The CDR3 is 14 amino acids. V was clipped by 6 bases and J by 7 bases; unmatched bases: 8. The CDR3 here is CASSDGTGDRGYTF. As DNA, the CDR3 is TGTGCCAGCTCTGACGGGACAGGGGACCGTGGCTACACCTTC.

This clone was seen only a few times. This chain connects TRBV14 to TRBJ2-7; D might be TRBD1 (6 bases). V was trimmed by 0 bases and J by 2 bases, leaving 11 bases between them. Germline loops: CDR1 SGHDN, CDR2 FVKESK. This CDR3 has 15 amino acids. This chain's CDR3 is CASSQDNRVPYEQYF. In DNA form, the CDR3 reads TGTGCCAGCAGCCAAGATAACAGGGTTCCCTACGAGCAGTACTTC. The entire variable domain, with the rest obtained from reference TRBV14 and TRBJ2-7, is as follows: EAGVTQFPSHSVIEKGQTVTLRCDPISGHDNLYWYRRVMGKEIKFLLHFVKESKQDESGMPNNRFLAERTGGTYSTLKVQPAELEDSGVYFCASSQDNRVPYEQYFGPGTRLTVT.

The rearrangement links TRBV27 to TRBJ1-5; D is unresolved. Trimming took 7 bases from V and 0 from J, leaving 10 bases between them. The germline CDR1 and CDR2 sequences are MNHEY and SMNVEV (reference sequence). CDR3 length equals 14 residues. The CDR3 DNA is TGTGCCAGCAACGAGGTTTTTAGCAATCAGCCCCAGCATTTT. Amino acid sequence: CASNEVFSNQPQHF.

This rearrangement joins TRBV15 to TRBJ2-5; 12 nucleotides align to TRBD2. Germline V gene lookup returns CDR1 LNHNV and CDR2 YYDKDF (reference sequence). This CDR3 contains 16 residues. The V and J ends lost 3 bases and 0 bases, in that order; junction bases with no gene match: 2. CDR3 sequence (DNA): TGTGCCACCAGCAGCGGACTAGCGGGGAACCAAGAGACCCAGTACTTC. Protein sequence: CATSSGLAGNQETQYF.

V usage is TRBV29-1 and J usage is TRBJ2-5; D perhaps matches TRBD2 (6 bases). Trimming removed 4 bases at V and 4 bases at J, with 16 bases between. The length of the CDR3 is 14 residues. Germline CDR1 SQVTM, CDR2 ANQGSEA. The CDR3 protein is CSVAGVRGAETQYF. CDR3 bases: TGCAGCGTTGCGGGGGTAAGAGGGGCAGAGACCCAGTACTTC.

The V call is TRBV5-1, the J call TRBJ1-1; 11 bases agree with TRBD1. Germline loops: CDR1 SGHRS, CDR2 YFSETQ. V lost 4 bases and J lost 4; bases outside the gene matches: 6. The CDR3 is 15 residues long. The CDR3: CASSPRTGGTTEAFF. The DNA for the CDR3 is TGCGCCAGCAGCCCGAGGACAGGGGGCACCACTGAAGCTTTCTTT.

The chain joins TRBV9 to TRBJ2-1, with D hard to call. The CDR3 loop spans 11 amino acids. Per the germline V gene, CDR1 is SGDLS and CDR2 is YYNGEE. V gave up 4 bases and J gave up 7 bases, with 6 bases separating them. The CDR3 spells CASSLRNEQFF. CDR3 bases: TGTGCCAGCAGCCTGAGGAATGAGCAGTTCTTC.

The chain joins TRBV2 to TRBJ1-5; no clear D. This CDR3 is 15 amino acids long. Trimming left V 2 bases short and J 0 bases short, with 8 bases between. Germline V gene data show CDR1 as SNHLY and CDR2 as FYNNEI. The CDR3 DNA sequence: TGTGCCAGCAGTGAACAGACTTATAGCAATCAGCCCCAGCATTTT. Its translation: CASSEQTYSNQPQHF.

The chain uses TRBV25-1 and TRBJ1-1; D ambiguous. Per germline, CDR1 MGHDK and CDR2 SYGVNS. V lost 9 bases and J lost 0, with 14 bases in between. The CDR3 is made up of 14 amino acids. The CDR3 spells CASSGPGLNTEAFF. DNA of the CDR3: TGTGCCAGTAGCGGCCCCGGTCTGAACACTGAAGCTTTCTTT.

The chain joins TRBV6-1 to TRBJ2-4; 9 positions agree with TRBD2. The CDR3 has 17 residues. Germline V gene data show CDR1 as MNHNS and CDR2 as SASEGT. V shed 2 bases and J 3 bases; nucleotides not matched to a gene: 8. The CDR3 sequence is CASSEFLAGYGKNIQYF. Written as DNA, the CDR3 is TGTGCCAGCAGTGAATTTCTAGCGGGATACGGCAAAAACATTCAGTACTTC.

This chain uses TRBV3-1 (or the pseudogene TRBV3-2) with TRBJ2-7; weak D call: TRBD1 (5 bases). Germline V lookup: CDR1 LGHDT, CDR2 YNNKEL (reference sequence). The V and J ends lost 1 base and 4 bases respectively, with 14 bases between them. CDR3 length equals 15 residues. The CDR3 nucleotides are TGTGCCAGCAGCCAAGTCTGGGCAGGGAATTACGAGCAGTACTTC. Translation: CASSQVWAGNYEQYF.

The V and J genes are TRBV5-1 and TRBJ1-1; D ambiguous. This CDR3 region has 15 residues. The V end was cut by 0 bases, the J end by 0 bases, with 9 bases between. CDR1 SGHRS and CDR2 YFSETQ come from the germline V gene. The CDR3 nucleotides read TGCGCCAGCAGCTTGGTCAATGGGCTGAACACTGAAGCTTTCTTT. Residues: CASSLVNGLNTEAFF.

This sequence joins TRBV5-1 and TRBJ1-6; D might be TRBD1 (6 bases). The V end was cut by 0 bases, the J end by 14 bases, with 15 bases between. The CDR3 is 14 amino acids. CDR1 and CDR2 (germline): SGHRS, YFSETQ. CDR3 sequence: CASSLEAGESALHF. CDR3 in DNA: TGCGCCAGCAGCTTGGAGGCAGGGGAGTCGGCCCTCCACTTT.

The rearrangement joins TRBV19 to TRBJ1-2; 7 bases map to TRBD1. V was pared by 5 bases and J by 4 bases, with 4 bases of the junction left unmatched. The CDR3 is 13 residues long. CDR1 LNHDA and CDR2 SQIVND come from the germline V gene (reference sequence). The CDR3 is CASSSRQGYGYTF. Written as DNA, the CDR3 is TGTGCCAGTAGTTCACGACAGGGCTATGGCTACACCTTC.

V is TRBV6-5 and J is TRBJ1-2; 10 nucleotides match TRBD1. Germline V gene data show CDR1 as MNHEY and CDR2 as SVGAGI. The CDR3 extends over 14 amino acids. V lost 5 bases to trimming and J lost 5 bases; unmatched junction nucleotides: 5. CDR3 coding DNA: TGTGCCAGCAGTCTGACAGGGGGCGGTTATGGCTACACCTTC. Protein: CASSLTGGGYGYTF.

The rearrangement links TRBV11-2 to TRBJ2-2, with D maybe TRBD1 (6 bases). V lost 3 bases and J 1 base, leaving 9 bases between the germline ends. CDR1 and CDR2 (germline): SGHAT, FQNNGV. The CDR3 length is 15 residues. This chain's CDR3 is CASSFWTENTGELFF. CDR3 coding DNA: TGTGCCAGCAGCTTTTGGACAGAGAACACCGGGGAGCTGTTTTTT.

The rearrangement links TRBV30 to TRBJ1-1; D unclear. The CDR3 runs 14 residues. Germline V gene sequence: CDR1 GTSNPN, CDR2 SVGIG (reference sequence). Trimming removed 1 base at V and 0 bases at J, with 9 bases between. The CDR3 coding sequence is TGTGCCTGGAGTGCTAAACTCGTGAACACTGAAGCTTTCTTT. It yields the protein CAWSAKLVNTEAFF.

J is TRBJ2-7 and V is TRBV11-2; maybe TRBD1 (6 bases). Germline V gene sequence: CDR1 SGHAT, CDR2 FQNNGV. V was cut by 5 bases and J by 5 bases, with 19 bases left in between. There are 15 residues in the CDR3. DNA of the CDR3: TGTGCCAGCAGCACCCGGTGGGGGCCTCAGGACGAGCAGTACTTC. Amino acid sequence: CASSTRWGPQDEQYF. The variable domain in full, completed from reference TRBV11-2 and TRBJ2-7, reads EAGVAQSPRYKIIEKRQSVAFWCNPISGHATLYWYQQILGQGPKLLIQFQNNGVVDDSQLPKDRFSAERLKGVDSTLKIQPAKLEDSAVYLCASSTRWGPQDEQYFGPGTRLTVT.

The count of this clone is one. The chain couples TRBV27 to TRBJ1-6; D is undetermined. Trimming removed 3 bases at V and 6 bases at J, with 3 bases between. The CDR3 sequence is 12 residues long. Per the germline V gene, CDR1 is MNHEY and CDR2 is SMNVEV (reference sequence). CDR3 amino acids: CASSFLNSPLHF. CDR3 sequence (DNA): TGTGCCAGCAGTTTTCTTAATTCACCCCTCCACTTT.

This clone was found once. Other DNA sequences in this specimen translate into the identical CDR3. J is TRBJ1-2 and V is TRBV5-1; 10 bases agree with TRBD1. This CDR3 contains 15 residues. V trimming: 2 bases; J trimming: 3 bases; junction bases outside the gene matches: 4. Per germline, CDR1 SGHRS and CDR2 YFSETQ. CDR3 sequence reads: CASSFLDRGDYGYTF. The CDR3 DNA reads TGCGCCAGCAGCTTCCTGGACAGGGGGGACTATGGCTACACCTTC.

V usage is TRBV5-8 and J usage is TRBJ1-5; TRBD1 is a possible D gene (6 bases). V lost 0 bases to trimming and J lost 5 bases, with 15 bases between them. The V gene's germline CDR1 is SGHTS and CDR2 YDEGEE. There are 16 residues in the CDR3. CDR3 amino acids: CASSLVTGMAYQPQHF. The DNA of the CDR3 is TGTGCCAGCAGCTTGGTTACAGGGATGGCTTATCAGCCCCAGCATTTT.

V usage is TRBV14 and J usage is TRBJ1-2; TRBD1 is a possible D gene (5 bases). The germline V gene encodes CDR1 SGHDN and CDR2 FVKESK. Trimming cost V 1 base and J 8 bases, with 14 bases left between them. This CDR3 is 14 amino acids long. CDR3 DNA: TGTGCCAGCAGCCAAGGGCCCAGGGCCGGCGGCTACACCTTC. Translation gives CASSQGPRAGGYTF.

This sequence joins TRBV9 and TRBJ1-2; D is undetermined. CDR3 length equals 17 residues. Germline loops: CDR1 SGDLS, CDR2 YYNGEE. Trimming left V 4 bases short and J 7 bases short, with 26 bases between. The CDR3 nucleotides read TGTGCCAGCAGCCCCCTCCTGCGGGGTCCGCAGAAGAGTGGCTACACCTTC. Its protein product is CASSPLLRGPQKSGYTF.

The chain has TRBV7-2 and TRBJ1-2; maybe TRBD1 (5 bases). Germline CDR1 and CDR2: SGHTA and FQGNSA. This CDR3 is 16 amino acids long. V gave up 1 base and J gave up 2 bases, with 14 bases separating them. The CDR3 sequence: CASSLDRGARNYGYTF. As DNA, the CDR3 is TGTGCCAGCAGCTTAGATCGTGGGGCCAGGAACTATGGCTACACCTTC.

The J gene is TRBJ1-5, the V gene TRBV19; D gene unclear. Germline V gives CDR1 LNHDA, CDR2 SQIVND (reference sequence). Trimming removed 2 bases from V and 6 bases from J, with 8 bases in between. This CDR3 has 13 amino acids. The CDR3: CASSITAPQPQHF. The CDR3 DNA follows: TGTGCCAGTAGTATAACAGCCCCTCAGCCCCAGCATTTT.

The J gene is TRBJ1-5, the V gene TRBV21-1; the table calls TRBD1, which could not be checked here. TRBV21-1 counts as a pseudogene. The CDR3 contains 17 residues. The CDR3 is CASSLSSGTGTNQPQHF. Written as DNA, the CDR3 is TGTGCCAGCAGCCTCTCCTCTGGGACAGGCACTAATCAGCCCCAGCATTTT.

V and J are TRBV19 and TRBJ1-1; no clear D. Trimming pared 1 base from V and 2 bases from J, leaving 8 bases between. Germline values: CDR1 LNHDA, CDR2 SQIVND (reference sequence). This CDR3 is built from 14 residues. DNA of the CDR3: TGTGCCAGTAGTATAGTCACAGCTAACACTGAAGCTTTCTTT. It translates to CASSIVTANTEAFF. Complete variable domain (other parts from reference TRBV19 and TRBJ1-1): DGGITQSPKYLFRKEGQNVTLSCEQNLNHDAMYWYRQDPGQGLRLIYYSQIVNDFQKGDIAEGYSVSREKKESFPLTVTSAQKNPTAFYLCASSIVTANTEAFFGQGTRLTVV.

This chain uses TRBV24-1 with TRBJ1-1; 9 bases line up with TRBD1. The CDR3 has 17 amino acids. With 3 bases clipped from V and 8 bases from J, the junction kept 15 bases outside the gene matches. From germline, CDR1 is KGHDR and CDR2 SFDVKD. In DNA, the CDR3 is TGTGCCACCAGTGATCTTTCCCTTTCCTGGGACAGGGCCGAAGCTTTCTTT. It codes for CATSDLSLSWDRAEAFF.

The gene calls are TRBV11-2 and TRBJ2-1; D call uncertain. V was cut by 0 bases and J by 0 bases, with 9 bases left in between. CDR1 SGHAT and CDR2 FQNNGV come from the germline V gene. This CDR3 is 16 amino acids long. The CDR3 region has the DNA TGTGCCAGCAGCTTAGAGGCGGTCTACTCCTACAATGAGCAGTTCTTC. It yields the protein CASSLEAVYSYNEQFF.